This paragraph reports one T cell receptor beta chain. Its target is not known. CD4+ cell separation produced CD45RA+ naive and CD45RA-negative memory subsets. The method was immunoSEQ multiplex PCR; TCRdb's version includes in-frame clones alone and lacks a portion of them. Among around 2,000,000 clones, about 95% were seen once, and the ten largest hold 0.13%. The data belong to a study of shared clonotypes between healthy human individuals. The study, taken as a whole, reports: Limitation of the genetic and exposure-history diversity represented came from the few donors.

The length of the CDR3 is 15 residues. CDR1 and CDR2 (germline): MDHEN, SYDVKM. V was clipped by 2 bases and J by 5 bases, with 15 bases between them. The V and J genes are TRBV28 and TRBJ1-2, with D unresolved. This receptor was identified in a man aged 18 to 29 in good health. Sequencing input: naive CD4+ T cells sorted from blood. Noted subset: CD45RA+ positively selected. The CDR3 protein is CASSLRANSIYGYTF. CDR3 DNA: TGTGCCAGCAGTTTAAGAGCAAACTCGATATATGGCTACACCTTC.